This TCR beta chain appears in the sequencing data of a study of cytotoxic CD8 clonotypes in ibrutinib-treated CLL. Germline values: CDR1 SGHDT, CDR2 YYEEEE. The V segment lost 5 bases and the J segment 2 bases; nucleotides outside the gene matches: 12. The CDR3 contains 17 residues. Assay used: immunoSEQ multiplex PCR; TCRdb lists only in-frame clones, some missing. The top ten clones hold roughly 15% of a sample with tens of thousands of clones, roughly 50% of them seen once. Notes on the study in general: Clonality was higher at baseline than in age-matched healthy donors and tracked circulating CD8+ T-cell counts. A rise in clonality was seen at ibrutinib response, and a fall back toward baseline was seen at progression.

Concerning this clone: As yet, its antigen is unknown.

Sequenced material: PBMCs, taken after 12 months of ibrutinib treatment. The receptor comes from a human donor with chronic lymphocytic leukemia. This chain joins TRBV5-6 and TRBJ2-3; 9 nucleotides match TRBD2. The CDR3 spells CASSPEGTSRLTDTQYF. As DNA, the CDR3 is TGTGCCAGCAGTCCGGAAGGGACTAGCAGACTCACAGATACGCAGTATTTT.